A selection of T cell receptor beta chains follows, all from one sample in a study of T cell responses to AZD1222 COVID-19 vaccine. Measured with immunoSEQ multiplex PCR; TCRdb has only the in-frame clones, and not every one. Here the sample spans about 140,000 clones, around nine tenths being singletons. Sample: peripheral blood, taken on day 0 of AZD1222 vaccination. These receptors were collected from an adult in good health. Each CDR3 is given with its conserved first and last residue. Each record gives: clone size, V gene, D gene, J gene, CDR3 protein, CDR3 DNA. D genes are given only for firm matches. Only part of the rows carry a size: once, few, many, or a class if the clone is expanded.

clone_size: few
v_call: TRBV6-2/TRBV6-3
d_call: .
j_call: TRBJ2-7
cdr3_aa: CASSYQASSYEQYF
cdr3_nt: TGTGCCAGCAGTTATCAGGCTAGCTCCTACGAGCAGTACTTC

clone_size: .
v_call: TRBV9
d_call: TRBD1
j_call: TRBJ2-7
cdr3_aa: CASSAGQETPYEQYF
cdr3_nt: TGTGCCAGCAGCGCGGGACAGGAGACACCCTACGAGCAGTACTTC

clone_size: .
v_call: TRBV5-1
d_call: .
j_call: TRBJ1-2
cdr3_aa: CASSLGDVLNYGYTF
cdr3_nt: TGCGCCAGCAGCTTGGGAGATGTCCTTAACTATGGCTACACCTTC

clone_size: .
v_call: TRBV15
d_call: TRBD2
j_call: TRBJ2-3
cdr3_aa: CATSSQAGDTDTQYF
cdr3_nt: TGTGCCACCAGCTCCCAAGCGGGGGACACAGATACGCAGTATTTT

clone_size: .
v_call: TRBV3-1/TRBV3-2
d_call: TRBD2
j_call: TRBJ2-1
cdr3_aa: CASSQRHSGGHNEQFF
cdr3_nt: TGTGCCAGCAGCCAAAGGCATAGCGGGGGACACAATGAGCAGTTCTTC

clone_size: .
v_call: TRBV6-1
d_call: TRBD2
j_call: TRBJ2-6
cdr3_aa: CASSGDLGEGSGANVLTF
cdr3_nt: TGTGCCAGCAGTGGCGACCTCGGGGAGGGCTCTGGGGCCAACGTCCTGACTTTC

clone_size: .
v_call: TRBV5-6
d_call: .
j_call: TRBJ1-5
cdr3_aa: CASSLGRWTNQPQHF
cdr3_nt: TGTGCCAGCAGCTTGGGCCGGTGGACTAATCAGCCCCAGCATTTT

clone_size: .
v_call: TRBV13
d_call: .
j_call: TRBJ1-2
cdr3_aa: CASSEPVTGHGYTF
cdr3_nt: TGTGCCAGCAGCGAACCCGTTACAGGCCATGGCTACACCTTC

clone_size: .
v_call: TRBV18
d_call: .
j_call: TRBJ2-3
cdr3_aa: CASSAGEGNTQYF
cdr3_nt: TGTGCCAGCTCGGCAGGTGAGGGAAATACGCAGTATTTT

clone_size: .
v_call: TRBV5-1
d_call: .
j_call: TRBJ2-7
cdr3_aa: CASSLAGSAYEQYF
cdr3_nt: TGCGCCAGCAGCTTGGCAGGATCTGCCTACGAGCAGTACTTC

clone_size: once
v_call: TRBV18
d_call: TRBD1
j_call: TRBJ2-7
cdr3_aa: CASSLQGARGEQYF
cdr3_nt: TGTGCCAGCTCACTTCAGGGGGCCAGAGGCGAGCAGTACTTC

clone_size: .
v_call: TRBV6-5
d_call: .
j_call: TRBJ2-5
cdr3_aa: CASSYGRAETQYF
cdr3_nt: TGTGCCAGCAGTTACGGCAGGGCCGAGACCCAGTACTTC

clone_size: .
v_call: TRBV7-9
d_call: .
j_call: TRBJ2-2
cdr3_aa: CASSFTGGELFF
cdr3_nt: TGTGCCAGCAGCTTTACAGGGGGGGAGCTGTTTTTT

clone_size: .
v_call: TRBV19
d_call: TRBD2
j_call: TRBJ2-5
cdr3_aa: CASSISRGGVQETQYF
cdr3_nt: TGTGCCAGTAGTATATCCCGTGGGGGGGTTCAAGAGACCCAGTACTTC

clone_size: .
v_call: TRBV29-1
d_call: .
j_call: TRBJ1-1
cdr3_aa: CSVAIQLPNTEAFF
cdr3_nt: TGCAGCGTTGCCATACAGCTACCAAACACTGAAGCTTTCTTT

clone_size: .
v_call: TRBV12-5
d_call: .
j_call: TRBJ2-1
cdr3_aa: CASGLSIRLGEQFF
cdr3_nt: TGTGCTAGTGGTTTGTCTATTCGGTTAGGTGAGCAGTTCTTC

clone_size: .
v_call: TRBV5-6
d_call: TRBD2
j_call: TRBJ2-2
cdr3_aa: CASSLDVHSGRNTGELFF
cdr3_nt: TGTGCCAGCAGCTTGGATGTGCATAGCGGGAGAAACACCGGGGAGCTGTTTTTT

clone_size: .
v_call: TRBV6-4
d_call: TRBD1
j_call: TRBJ2-1
cdr3_aa: CASSVHTGAGEQFF
cdr3_nt: TGTGCCAGCAGTGTCCATACAGGGGCGGGTGAGCAGTTCTTC

clone_size: once
v_call: TRBV6-6
d_call: .
j_call: TRBJ1-2
cdr3_aa: CASSYEGTNYGYTF
cdr3_nt: TGTGCCAGCAGTTACGAGGGAACTAACTATGGCTACACCTTC

clone_size: once
v_call: TRBV4-1
d_call: .
j_call: TRBJ1-5
cdr3_aa: CASSQDWRNNQPQHF
cdr3_nt: TGCGCCAGCAGCCAAGATTGGCGGAACAATCAGCCCCAGCATTTT

clone_size: .
v_call: TRBV12-3/TRBV12-4
d_call: TRBD1
j_call: TRBJ2-5
cdr3_aa: CASRQGARETQYF
cdr3_nt: TGTGCCAGCAGGCAGGGGGCACGAGAGACCCAGTACTTC

clone_size: .
v_call: TRBV19
d_call: .
j_call: TRBJ2-7
cdr3_aa: CASSMGRVTGEQYF
cdr3_nt: TGTGCCAGTAGTATGGGCAGGGTGACGGGGGAGCAGTACTTC

clone_size: .
v_call: TRBV6-2/TRBV6-3
d_call: .
j_call: TRBJ2-3
cdr3_aa: CASSLSESSTDTQYF
cdr3_nt: TGTGCCAGCAGTCTTAGCGAATCTAGCACAGATACGCAGTATTTT

clone_size: .
v_call: TRBV2
d_call: TRBD2
j_call: TRBJ2-7
cdr3_aa: CASSEPGAGVPYEQYF
cdr3_nt: TGTGCCAGCAGTGAACCCGGAGCGGGAGTTCCCTACGAGCAGTACTTC

clone_size: .
v_call: TRBV6-4
d_call: TRBD2
j_call: TRBJ2-1
cdr3_aa: CASSVASGSNEQFF
cdr3_nt: TGTGCCAGCAGTGTGGCTAGCGGGAGCAATGAGCAGTTCTTC

clone_size: .
v_call: TRBV11-2
d_call: .
j_call: TRBJ2-3
cdr3_aa: CASSSGRSTNTSTDTQYF
cdr3_nt: TGTGCCAGCAGCTCAGGGAGATCCACGAACACTAGCACAGATACGCAGTATTTT

clone_size: .
v_call: TRBV6-4
d_call: TRBD1
j_call: TRBJ2-2
cdr3_aa: CASSAGQGSGELFF
cdr3_nt: TGTGCCAGCAGTGCTGGACAGGGGAGCGGGGAGCTGTTTTTT

clone_size: .
v_call: TRBV4-1
d_call: TRBD1
j_call: TRBJ1-5
cdr3_aa: CASSQAGTGDQPQHF
cdr3_nt: TGCGCCAGCAGCCAGGCCGGGACAGGTGATCAGCCCCAGCATTTT

clone_size: .
v_call: TRBV4-1
d_call: TRBD1
j_call: TRBJ1-2
cdr3_aa: CASSHPRGQGGGYTF
cdr3_nt: TGCGCCAGCAGCCACCCGCGGGGACAGGGAGGTGGCTACACCTTC

clone_size: .
v_call: TRBV6-5
d_call: .
j_call: TRBJ1-3
cdr3_aa: CASSYSPGYGNTIYF
cdr3_nt: TGTGCCAGCAGTTACTCGCCAGGGTACGGAAACACCATATATTTT

clone_size: .
v_call: TRBV19
d_call: .
j_call: TRBJ1-1
cdr3_aa: CASSPRGQPNTEAFF
cdr3_nt: TGTGCCAGTAGTCCCCGGGGGCAGCCGAACACTGAAGCTTTCTTT

clone_size: .
v_call: TRBV15
d_call: .
j_call: TRBJ2-1
cdr3_aa: CATSISRGGYNEQFF
cdr3_nt: TGTGCCACCAGCATCTCGCGGGGAGGTTACAATGAGCAGTTCTTC

clone_size: .
v_call: TRBV19
d_call: .
j_call: TRBJ1-6
cdr3_aa: CASTPTQGYNSPLHF
cdr3_nt: TGTGCCAGTACCCCAACCCAGGGCTATAATTCACCCCTCCACTTT

clone_size: .
v_call: TRBV30
d_call: .
j_call: TRBJ2-7
cdr3_aa: CAWSLGDYEQYF
cdr3_nt: TGTGCCTGGAGTTTGGGTGACTACGAGCAGTACTTC

clone_size: .
v_call: TRBV7-3
d_call: .
j_call: TRBJ2-5
cdr3_aa: CASSPGDYGGETQYF
cdr3_nt: TGTGCCAGCAGCCCCGGAGACTACGGGGGAGAGACCCAGTACTTC

clone_size: few
v_call: TRBV7-9
d_call: TRBD2
j_call: TRBJ2-5
cdr3_aa: CASSLEGWRGTQETQYF
cdr3_nt: TGTGCCAGCAGCTTAGAAGGGTGGCGGGGGACCCAAGAGACCCAGTACTTC

clone_size: .
v_call: TRBV5-1
d_call: TRBD1
j_call: TRBJ1-2
cdr3_aa: CASSLGGDRTVYGYTF
cdr3_nt: TGCGCCAGCAGCTTGGGAGGGGACAGGACGGTCTATGGCTACACCTTC

clone_size: .
v_call: TRBV19
d_call: .
j_call: TRBJ1-2
cdr3_aa: CASSIGSLSFYGYTF
cdr3_nt: TGTGCCAGTAGTATAGGATCCCTATCGTTCTATGGCTACACCTTC

clone_size: .
v_call: TRBV10-3
d_call: .
j_call: TRBJ1-1
cdr3_aa: CAISEVSGNEAFF
cdr3_nt: TGTGCCATCAGTGAGGTGTCGGGGAATGAAGCTTTCTTT

clone_size: .
v_call: TRBV5-1
d_call: .
j_call: TRBJ2-3
cdr3_aa: CASSKTSSGTDTQYF
cdr3_nt: TGCGCCAGCAGCAAAACTAGCTCCGGCACAGATACGCAGTATTTT

clone_size: .
v_call: TRBV14
d_call: TRBD2
j_call: TRBJ2-1
cdr3_aa: CASSQIAGLWNEQFF
cdr3_nt: TGTGCCAGCAGCCAAATAGCGGGATTGTGGAATGAGCAGTTCTTC

clone_size: few
v_call: TRBV10-2
d_call: TRBD1
j_call: TRBJ1-5
cdr3_aa: CASSEGQGGNQPQHF
cdr3_nt: TGCGCCAGCAGTGAGGGACAGGGGGGCAATCAGCCCCAGCATTTT

clone_size: .
v_call: TRBV9
d_call: .
j_call: TRBJ2-7
cdr3_aa: CASSVGRERHEQYF
cdr3_nt: TGTGCCAGCAGCGTGGGTCGGGAGAGGCACGAGCAGTACTTC

clone_size: .
v_call: TRBV6-5
d_call: .
j_call: TRBJ1-2
cdr3_aa: CASSPRTDGNYGYTF
cdr3_nt: TGTGCCAGCAGTCCGAGAACCGACGGAAACTATGGCTACACCTTC

clone_size: .
v_call: TRBV7-2
d_call: .
j_call: TRBJ2-5
cdr3_aa: CASSLAGSRETQYF
cdr3_nt: TGTGCCAGCAGCTTAGCTGGGTCGCGAGAGACCCAGTACTTC

clone_size: .
v_call: TRBV5-5
d_call: .
j_call: TRBJ2-7
cdr3_aa: CASSFSDFPGPEQYF
cdr3_nt: TGTGCCAGCAGCTTTTCGGATTTTCCAGGACCCGAGCAGTACTTC

clone_size: .
v_call: TRBV3-1/TRBV3-2
d_call: TRBD1
j_call: TRBJ1-2
cdr3_aa: CASSQEWVTGGGYTF
cdr3_nt: TGTGCCAGCAGCCAAGAATGGGTCACAGGGGGAGGCTACACCTTC

clone_size: few
v_call: TRBV10-1
d_call: .
j_call: TRBJ1-5
cdr3_aa: CASSVGGQQPQHF
cdr3_nt: TGCGCCAGCAGTGTAGGGGGGCAACAGCCCCAGCATTTT